Given below is one TCR beta chain in context. No antigen is known for it. Libraries were prepared by immunoSEQ multiplex PCR; TCRdb keeps only in-frame clonotypes and omits some of them. The sample has about 130,000 clones; roughly 87% are singletons. Trimming stripped 5 bases from V and 5 bases from J, with 13 bases between. The CDR3 is made up of 14 amino acids. Germline lookup yields CDR1 SGHTA and CDR2 FQGNSA. The data were taken from a study of T cell responses to AZD1222 COVID-19 vaccine. Study-wide results and caveats: Once two AZD1222 doses were given, Spike-specific TCR breadth and depth went up.

Sample: peripheral blood, taken 28 days after the second AZD1222 dose. This clonotype was obtained from an adult who received the AZD1222 COVID-19 vaccine. J is TRBJ2-1 and V is TRBV7-2, with TRBD1 as a possible D gene (5 bases). CDR3 coding DNA: TGTGCCAGCAGCGAATGGGGCCTAAACAATGAGCAGTTCTTC. It specifies CASSEWGLNNEQFF.